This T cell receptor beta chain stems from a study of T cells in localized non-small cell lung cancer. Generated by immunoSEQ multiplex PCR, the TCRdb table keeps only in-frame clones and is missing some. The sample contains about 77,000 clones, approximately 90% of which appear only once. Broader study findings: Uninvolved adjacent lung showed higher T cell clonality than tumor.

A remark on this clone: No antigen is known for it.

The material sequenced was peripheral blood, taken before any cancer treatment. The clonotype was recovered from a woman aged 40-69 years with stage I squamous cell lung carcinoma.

As DNA, the CDR3 is TGTGCCAGCAGCAAACGCGATTTCAATCAGCCCCAGCATTTT. Translated, it gives CASSKRDFNQPQHF. The chain is built from TRBV21-1 and TRBJ1-5. TRBV21-1 is tagged as a pseudogene. The CDR3 is made up of 14 amino acids.